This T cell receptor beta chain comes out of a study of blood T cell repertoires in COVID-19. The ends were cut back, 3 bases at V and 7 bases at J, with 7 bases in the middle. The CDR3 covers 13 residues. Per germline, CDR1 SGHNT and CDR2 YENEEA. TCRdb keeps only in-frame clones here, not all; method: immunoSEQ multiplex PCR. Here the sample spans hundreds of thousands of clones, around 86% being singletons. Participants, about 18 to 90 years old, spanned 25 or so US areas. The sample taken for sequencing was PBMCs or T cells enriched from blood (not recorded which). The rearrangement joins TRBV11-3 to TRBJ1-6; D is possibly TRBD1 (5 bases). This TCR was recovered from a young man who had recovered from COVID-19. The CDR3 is CASSLGGNSPLHF. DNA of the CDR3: TGTGCCAGCAGCTTGGGGGGAAATTCACCCCTCCACTTT.